The subject of this entry is one TCR beta chain. Some clones are missing from TCRdb's copy, which holds only in-frame ones; the method was immunoSEQ multiplex PCR. Of approximately 2,000,000 clones listed, 85% to 95% are singletons. The source of the sample is a study of shared clonotypes between healthy human individuals. Trimming pared 5 bases from V and 14 bases from J, leaving 20 bases between. CDR3 length: 13 amino acids. In germline, CDR1 is SGHRS, CDR2 YFSETQ. The clonotype comes from a man between 18 and 35 years old in good health. Some clones in this sample may be carry-over from other donors' samples. This chain joins TRBV5-1 and TRBJ2-1; D may be TRBD1 (6 bases). The sample taken for sequencing was naive CD4+ T cells from PBMCs. The subset was: CD45RA+ positively selected. This CDR3 reads CASSPNRERGEFF. CDR3 coding DNA: TGCGCCAGCAGTCCGAACAGGGAACGAGGAGAGTTCTTC. The full variable domain, completed using reference TRBV5-1 and TRBJ2-1, is KAGVTQTPRYLIKTRGQQVTLSCSPISGHRSVSWYQQTPGQGLQFLFEYFSETQRNKGNFPGRFSGRQFSNSRSEMNVSTLELGDSALYLCASSPNRERGEFFGPGTRLTVL.